This T cell receptor (beta chain) is from a study of OX40 agonist ivuxolimab in advanced cancers. V lost 4 bases and J lost 0; bases outside the gene matches: 10. The CDR3 extends over 17 amino acids. Germline loops: CDR1 SGHDT, CDR2 YYEEEE. Clones were read by immunoSEQ multiplex PCR, and TCRdb kept only the in-frame ones, dropping some. The sample holds 77,000 or so clones, 90% to 95% seen once. The source material was CD4+ or CD8+ T cells sorted from blood, sampled in a trial of the OX40 agonist ivuxolimab. This chain connects TRBV5-6 to TRBJ2-3; 8 nucleotides line up with TRBD2. This receptor was taken from an adult with an advanced solid tumor such as melanoma, head and neck, liver or kidney cancer. For the CDR3, the DNA is TGTGCCAGCAGCACCCTCCGGGCGGGAGGAAGCACAGATACGCAGTATTTT. This translates into CASSTLRAGGSTDTQYF.